A selection of T cell receptor beta chains follows, all from one sample in a study of technical replicates of blood from a handful of donors. Sequenced by immunoSEQ multiplex PCR; TCRdb stores in-frame clones only, minus some. This sample yields around 76,000 clones, of which about 89% are seen a single time; approximately 0.27% belongs to the top ten. Sequencing was performed on T cells isolated from PBMCs. The receptors were gathered from a human donor in good health. Both conserved end residues are part of each CDR3. The D gene is left open where the match is weak. Rows may omit the clone size; those that give it use once, few, many or a size class.

j_gene	d_gene	v_gene	abundance	CDR3aa	CDR3nt
TRBJ2-6	.	TRBV10-3	.	CAISPGSGANVLTF	TGTGCCATCAGTCCAGGGTCTGGGGCCAACGTCCTGACTTTC
TRBJ1-5	.	TRBV10-3	once	CAISESLFEGQPQHF	TGTGCCATCAGTGAGTCGTTGTTCGAGGGACAGCCCCAGCATTTT
TRBJ1-2	TRBD1	TRBV5-4	.	CASSQDRSYGYTF	TGTGCCAGCAGCCAGGACAGGTCCTATGGCTACACCTTC
TRBJ2-3	TRBD2	TRBV7-2	once	CASSLSGAGDPRDTQYF	TGTGCCAGCAGCTTAAGTGGAGCGGGGGATCCTCGAGATACGCAGTATTTT
TRBJ2-7	TRBD2	TRBV19	.	CASSSSGLTYEQYF	TGTGCCAGTAGTTCTAGCGGGTTAACCTACGAGCAGTACTTC
TRBJ2-5	.	TRBV2	once	CASRTGLLWTQYF	TGTGCCAGCAGAACAGGGCTACTCTGGACCCAGTACTTC
TRBJ2-2	.	TRBV7-7	.	CASSSWTNTGELFF	TGTGCCAGCAGCTCATGGACTAACACCGGGGAGCTGTTTTTT
TRBJ2-3	TRBD2	TRBV7-9	.	CASSLLAGGSTDTQYF	TGTGCCAGCAGCCTGCTAGCGGGAGGGAGCACAGATACGCAGTATTTT
TRBJ1-2	.	TRBV5-1	.	CASSWRGDYGYTF	TGCGCCAGCAGCTGGAGGGGTGACTATGGCTACACCTTC
TRBJ2-1	.	TRBV27	.	CASSLSWVAADNEQFF	TGTGCCAGCAGTTTATCGTGGGTAGCGGCGGACAATGAGCAGTTCTTC
TRBJ2-1	.	TRBV6-5	.	CASNQKLSSYNEQFF	TGTGCCAGCAATCAAAAGCTGAGCTCCTACAATGAGCAGTTCTTC
TRBJ1-1	.	TRBV6-1	.	CASSGNRNTEAFF	TGTGCCAGCAGTGGGAACAGGAACACTGAAGCTTTCTTT
TRBJ1-2	.	TRBV18	.	CASSPLVGAPYGYTF	TGTGCCAGCTCACCCTTGGTAGGGGCGCCGTATGGCTACACCTTC